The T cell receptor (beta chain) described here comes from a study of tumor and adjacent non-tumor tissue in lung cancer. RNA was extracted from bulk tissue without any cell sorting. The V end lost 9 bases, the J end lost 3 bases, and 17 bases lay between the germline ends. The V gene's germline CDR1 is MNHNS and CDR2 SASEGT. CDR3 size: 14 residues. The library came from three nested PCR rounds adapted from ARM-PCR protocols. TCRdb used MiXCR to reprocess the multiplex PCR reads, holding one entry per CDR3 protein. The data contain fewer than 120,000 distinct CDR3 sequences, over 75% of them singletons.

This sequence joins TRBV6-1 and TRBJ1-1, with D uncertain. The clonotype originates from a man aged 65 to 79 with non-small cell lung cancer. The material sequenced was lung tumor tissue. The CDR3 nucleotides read TGTGCCAGTATCGAAGTTCGGCGGCACACTGAAGCTTTCTTT. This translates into CASIEVRRHTEAFF.